One sample yielded the 18 T cell receptor beta chains listed below, sequenced in a study of beta chain features in type 1 diabetes. Findings and limits, study-wide: In all four CD4+ subsets, TCRB CDR3 length was significantly, moderately reduced in type 1 diabetes.

Their specific antigens are unknown. The whole isolated RNA underwent reverse transcription, so sequencing captured expressed TCRB transcripts. TCRdb's copy holds only in-frame clones and misses some; the assay was immunoSEQ multiplex PCR. Counted here are about 26,000 clones, 49% occurring once; the ten biggest clones make up roughly 0.29%. Sequenced input: stem cell memory CD4+ T cells from blood. All receptors come from a man under 40 with type 1 diabetes.

V is TRBV18 and J is TRBJ2-2; D is uncertain. There are 12 residues in the CDR3. Germline CDR1 KGHSH, CDR2 LQKENI. V lost 11 bases and J 5 bases, leaving 12 bases between the germline ends. CDR3 DNA sequence: TGTGCCGGTCCGATCCGGACCGGGGAGCTGTTTTTT. It codes for CAGPIRTGELFF. Drawing the rest from reference TRBV18 and TRBJ2-2, the complete variable domain is NAGVMQNPRHLVRRRGQEARLRCSPMKGHSHVYWYRQLPEEGLKFMVYLQKENIIDESGMPKERFSAEFPKEGPSILRIQQVVRGDSAAYFCAGPIRTGELFFGEGSRLTVL.

V is TRBV28 and J is TRBJ2-7; 7 bases are a match to TRBD2. The CDR3 extends over 15 amino acids. Germline V gives CDR1 MDHEN, CDR2 SYDVKM. J was trimmed by 0 bases and V by 3 bases; bases with no gene match: 5. CDR3 in amino acids: CASSLGGVSSYEQYF. DNA for the CDR3: TGTGCCAGCAGTTTGGGGGGGGTCTCCTCCTACGAGCAGTACTTC.

V is TRBV18 and J is TRBJ2-1; no clear D. Trimming removed 3 bases at V and 6 bases at J, with 9 bases between. CDR3 length: 13 residues. The germline gives CDR1 KGHSH, CDR2 LQKENI. CDR3 bases: TGTGCCAGCTCACCTATCTACGGCAATGAGCAGTTCTTC. This translates into CASSPIYGNEQFF. The full variable domain, with the rest looked up from reference TRBV18 and TRBJ2-1, is NAGVMQNPRHLVRRRGQEARLRCSPMKGHSHVYWYRQLPEEGLKFMVYLQKENIIDESGMPKERFSAEFPKEGPSILRIQQVVRGDSAAYFCASSPIYGNEQFFGPGTRLTVL.

V and J are TRBV5-1 and TRBJ2-2, with 8 bases lining up with TRBD1. CDR3 length: 14 residues. With V trimmed by 4 bases and J by 6 bases, 5 bases remained unmatched. The germline V gene encodes CDR1 SGHRS and CDR2 YFSETQ. CDR3 amino acids: CASSETQGAGELFF. CDR3 sequence (DNA): TGCGCCAGCAGCGAGACACAGGGGGCCGGGGAGCTGTTTTTT.

This clone has only a few counts. The V and J genes are TRBV4-1 and TRBJ1-5; 8 bases fit TRBD1. After removal of 4 bases from V and 2 bases from J, the junction contained 7 bases not matched to a gene. This CDR3 region has 16 residues. Germline CDR1 reads MGHRA; CDR2 reads YSYEKL. CDR3 region: CASSRETGAGNQPQHF. The CDR3 DNA sequence: TGCGCCAGCAGCCGAGAGACAGGGGCGGGCAATCAGCCCCAGCATTTT.

This clone was seen a few times. This chain joins TRBV7-2 and TRBJ1-1; the D gene is possibly TRBD1 (5 bases). With 2 bases removed from V and 0 bases from J, the gap between germline ends came to 10 bases. The CDR3 contains 15 residues. Germline values: CDR1 SGHTA, CDR2 FQGNSA. The CDR3 sequence: CASSLSWGMNTEAFF. The CDR3 region has the DNA TGTGCCAGCAGCTTATCCTGGGGCATGAACACTGAAGCTTTCTTT.

J is TRBJ2-2 and V is TRBV18; possibly TRBD2 for D (6 bases). The CDR3 has 16 amino acids. Germline V gene lookup returns CDR1 KGHSH and CDR2 LQKENI. V was clipped by 2 bases and J by 4 bases, with 14 bases between them. The CDR3 loop reads CASSPRRGWGTGELFF. CDR3 bases: TGTGCCAGCTCACCAAGGAGGGGCTGGGGCACCGGGGAGCTGTTTTTT.

The chain is built from TRBV30 and TRBJ2-3; perhaps D is TRBD1 or TRBD2 (5 bases each). CDR3 length equals 15 residues. Germline loops: CDR1 GTSNPN, CDR2 SVGIG (reference sequence). Between the trimmed V and J ends, which lost 5 bases and 5 bases, there was a span of 20 bases. The CDR3: CAWGGSGASGDTQYF. DNA of the CDR3: TGTGCCTGGGGTGGGAGTGGGGCTAGTGGAGATACGCAGTATTTT.

This clone occurred a few times. This rearrangement joins TRBV5-1 to TRBJ2-3, with TRBD1 matching 8 bases. There are 15 residues in the CDR3. Germline V gene data show CDR1 as SGHRS and CDR2 as YFSETQ. J was trimmed by 5 bases and V by 4 bases; bases with no gene match: 9. In nucleotides, the CDR3 is TGCGCCAGCAGCGGTGGACAGGGTGAGGTAGATACGCAGTATTTT. Protein product: CASSGGQGEVDTQYF. Supplemented by reference TRBV5-1 and TRBJ2-3, the full variable domain reads KAGVTQTPRYLIKTRGQQVTLSCSPISGHRSVSWYQQTPGQGLQFLFEYFSETQRNKGNFPGRFSGRQFSNSRSEMNVSTLELGDSALYLCASSGGQGEVDTQYFGPGTRLTVL.

Only one count was recorded for this clone. The rearrangement uses TRBV18 and TRBJ2-2; 7 nucleotides agree with TRBD1. Germline values: CDR1 KGHSH, CDR2 LQKENI. CDR3 length: 14 residues. V was clipped by 8 bases and J by 5 bases; unmatched bases: 8. DNA for the CDR3: TGTGCCAGCGATCAGGGACAGAGGACCGGGGAGCTGTTTTTT. It specifies CASDQGQRTGELFF.

The rearrangement joins TRBV10-3 to TRBJ2-7; a weak D match, TRBD2 (6 bases). The CDR3 runs 15 residues. Germline-derived CDR1 and CDR2 are ENHRY and SYGVKD. Trimming shortened V by 6 bases and J by 3 bases, and 18 bases separated the two germline ends. The CDR3 loop is CAIRPGGARGYEQYF. As DNA, the CDR3 is TGTGCCATCAGACCCGGAGGGGCGAGGGGCTACGAGCAGTACTTC.

In this sample, this clone turned up once. The rearrangement joins TRBV5-4 to TRBJ2-7; 10 bases are shared with TRBD2. Trimming removed 3 bases from V and 2 bases from J; junction bases left unmatched: 11. Germline V CDR1 and CDR2: SGHNT, YYREEE (reference sequence). The CDR3 covers 17 residues. The CDR3: CASSWFRTSGYAYEQYF. The DNA for the CDR3 is TGTGCCAGCAGCTGGTTCCGGACTAGCGGTTATGCCTACGAGCAGTACTTC.

This chain connects TRBV6-5 to TRBJ1-1, with D maybe TRBD1 (5 bases). Trimming took off 7 bases at V and 1 base at J, with 7 bases between the two ends. CDR1 MNHEY and CDR2 SVGAGI come from the germline V gene. The CDR3 consists of 12 residues. The CDR3 sequence: CASNGGNTEAFF. CDR3 DNA: TGTGCCAGCAACGGGGGGAACACTGAAGCTTTCTTT.

The chain couples TRBV23-1 to TRBJ1-4, with 7 bases identical to TRBD1. TRBV23-1 is recorded as an ORF, its role being uncertain. V trimming: 2 bases; J trimming: 6 bases; junction bases outside the gene matches: 9. This CDR3 has 16 residues. CDR3 sequence: CASSQRFIQGDEKLFF. The CDR3 DNA is TGCGCCAGCAGTCAAAGATTTATCCAGGGGGATGAAAAACTGTTTTTT.

The rearrangement uses TRBV9 and TRBJ2-5, with a possible D match to TRBD2 (5 bases). V lost 3 bases and J 5 bases, leaving 11 bases between the germline ends. This CDR3 contains 13 residues. Germline V CDR1 and CDR2: SGDLS, YYNGEE. CDR3 in DNA: TGTGCCAGCAGCGGAGGGAGTTGGGAGACCCAGTACTTC. It codes for CASSGGSWETQYF.

This clone was detected only once. The chain has TRBV11-2 and TRBJ1-4; D is unclear. Germline assignment: CDR1 SGHAT and CDR2 FQNNGV. There are 14 residues in the CDR3. V was cut by 4 bases and J by 5 bases, with 11 bases left in between. The DNA for the CDR3 is TGTGCCAGCAGCTCGCTACGAACCAATGAAAAACTGTTTTTT. This translates into CASSSLRTNEKLFF. The whole variable domain, filled in from reference TRBV11-2 and TRBJ1-4, reads EAGVAQSPRYKIIEKRQSVAFWCNPISGHATLYWYQQILGQGPKLLIQFQNNGVVDDSQLPKDRFSAERLKGVDSTLKIQPAKLEDSAVYLCASSSLRTNEKLFFGSGTQLSVL.

This clone was observed a single time. V gene TRBV4-1 combines with J gene TRBJ2-1; 9 bases match TRBD2. Germline CDR1 MGHRA, CDR2 YSYEKL. Unmatched junction bases numbered 10, after V lost 0 bases and J lost 7 bases. The CDR3 length is 17 residues. The CDR3 coding sequence is TGCGCCAGCAGCCAAGAGATCGGGACTAGCTTTATAAATGAGCAGTTCTTC. Translation: CASSQEIGTSFINEQFF.

The chain is built from TRBV19 and TRBJ2-4, with 8 bases identical to TRBD2. The CDR3 runs to 15 residues. J gave up 4 bases and V 3 bases, and 5 bases lay outside the gene matches. Germline V CDR1 and CDR2: LNHDA, SQIVND (reference sequence). This CDR3 reads CASSIISGNKNIQYF. Written as DNA, the CDR3 is TGTGCCAGTAGTATTATTAGCGGGAATAAAAACATTCAGTACTTC.